These 30 T cell receptor beta chains share one sample of origin, sequenced in a study of CD8 T cells in Susac syndrome. Reverse transcription of about 0.45 to 1 ug RNA was performed with random hexamers. From the immunoSEQ multiplex PCR reads, TCRdb called clonotypes with MiXCR, one entry per CDR3 protein. The table has about 130,000 distinct CDR3 sequences, more than 85% seen once; the top ten hold roughly 0.31%. Specimen: CD8+ T cells from PBMCs. Every receptor here comes from a human donor with multiple sclerosis.

The rearrangement uses TRBV12-3 or TRBV12-4 and TRBJ1-5; D remains ambiguous. V gave up 2 bases and J gave up 0 bases, with 8 bases separating them. The CDR3 sequence is 15 residues long. The DNA of the CDR3 is TGTGCCAGCAGTTTATCATCCTATAGCAATCAGCCCCAGCATTTT. Protein product: CASSLSSYSNQPQHF.

The chain uses TRBV5-1 and TRBJ2-7, with D unresolved. The CDR3 has 13 residues. Trimming removed 0 bases from V and 2 bases from J, with 6 bases in between. Per germline, CDR1 SGHRS and CDR2 YFSETQ. CDR3 residues: CASSLEVAYEQYF. CDR3 in DNA: TGCGCCAGCAGCTTGGAAGTAGCCTACGAGCAGTACTTC.

The chain employs TRBV4-1 and TRBJ1-2; a possible D gene is TRBD1 (6 bases). The V gene's germline CDR1 is MGHRA and CDR2 YSYEKL. V lost 3 bases to trimming and J lost 0 bases, with 20 bases between them. This CDR3 region has 18 residues. CDR3 region: CASSQGGGHSPPNYGYTF. CDR3 coding DNA: TGCGCCAGCAGCCAGGGGGGGGGACACTCGCCTCCTAACTATGGCTACACCTTC.

The V call is TRBV20-1, the J call TRBJ2-7; 10 positions match TRBD1. Germline values: CDR1 DFQATT, CDR2 SNEGSKA (reference sequence). The CDR3 is 14 amino acids. V shed 5 bases and J 5 bases; nucleotides not matched to a gene: 9. In nucleotides, the CDR3 is TGCAGTGCTTGGCACCGGGACAGGGGTAACGAGCAGTACTTC. It is translated as CSAWHRDRGNEQYF.

This chain links TRBV13 with TRBJ2-6, with D possibly being TRBD1 (5 bases). This CDR3 has 12 amino acids. Trimming removed 4 bases from V and 9 bases from J, with 7 bases in between. Germline loops: CDR1 PRHDT, CDR2 FYEKMQ (reference sequence). This CDR3 is CASSSQGNVLTF. The CDR3 DNA reads as TGTGCCAGCAGCTCCCAGGGCAACGTCCTGACTTTC.

This chain joins TRBV10-3 and TRBJ1-2; 9 nucleotides match TRBD1. Germline loops: CDR1 ENHRY, CDR2 SYGVKD. This CDR3 is built from 16 residues. Unmatched junction bases numbered 8, after V lost 6 bases and J lost 0 bases. CDR3 amino acids: CAIRPDRGSANYGYTF. The CDR3 DNA follows: TGTGCCATCAGGCCGGACAGGGGCTCAGCTAACTATGGCTACACCTTC.

The V and J genes are TRBV14 and TRBJ2-7, with D unresolved. V lost 1 base to trimming and J lost 0 bases, with 4 bases between them. Germline loops: CDR1 SGHDN, CDR2 FVKESK. CDR3 length equals 13 residues. The CDR3 region is CASSQVSSYEQYF. The DNA for the CDR3 is TGTGCCAGCAGCCAAGTAAGCTCCTACGAGCAGTACTTC.

This clonotype was counted only a few times. This sequence joins TRBV6-6 and TRBJ2-7; D is possibly TRBD1 (6 bases). Germline loops: CDR1 MNHNY, CDR2 SVGAGI (reference sequence). The V and J ends lost 6 bases and 6 bases respectively, with 12 bases between them. This CDR3 contains 12 residues. CDR3 protein: CASSAGTSEQYV. CDR3 DNA sequence: TGTGCCAGCAGCGCCGGGACAAGCGAGCAGTACGTC.

The genes are TRBV7-9 and TRBJ2-7, with no clear D. Germline V gene sequence: CDR1 SEHNR, CDR2 FQNEAQ (reference sequence). This CDR3 region has 17 residues. The V and J ends lost 6 bases and 4 bases respectively, with 25 bases between them. The CDR3 nucleotides read TGTGCCAGCAGTCACCCGGCCTCCGGGCAGGTCGGGTACGAGCAGTACTTC. Translation gives CASSHPASGQVGYEQYF.

The rearrangement uses TRBV13 and TRBJ1-1; D unclear. CDR3 length: 14 amino acids. The germline gives CDR1 PRHDT, CDR2 FYEKMQ (reference sequence). Trimming pared 1 base from V and 5 bases from J, leaving 11 bases between. The CDR3 here is CASSLVTRRTEAFF. CDR3 sequence (DNA): TGTGCCAGCAGCTTAGTGACAAGGCGGACTGAAGCTTTCTTT.

This rearrangement joins TRBV7-2 to TRBJ1-2; the match to TRBD1 covers 11 bases. Per germline, CDR1 SGHTA and CDR2 FQGNSA. Trimming took 1 base from V and 8 from J; bases not matched to a gene: 6. The CDR3 is made up of 15 amino acids. CDR3 coding DNA: TGTGCCAGCAGCTTAGGGACAGGGGGCAATAGGGGCTACACCTTC. Its protein is CASSLGTGGNRGYTF.

The chain is built from TRBV7-2 and TRBJ1-5; TRBD1 matches 8 bases. The germline CDR1 and CDR2 sequences are SGHTA and FQGNSA. There are 17 residues in the CDR3. Losses at the gene ends were 3 bases for V and 0 bases for J; bases not matched to a gene: 7. CDR3 nucleotides: TGTGCCAGCAGCTTTTCGACAGGGGATTATAGCAATCAGCCCCAGCATTTT. Amino acid sequence: CASSFSTGDYSNQPQHF.

This clonotype was seen only a few times. The genes are TRBV28 and TRBJ2-7; 11 bases agree with TRBD1. V gave up 4 bases and J gave up 4 bases; unmatched junction bases: 3. CDR3 size: 14 residues. The germline gives CDR1 MDHEN, CDR2 SYDVKM. CDR3 DNA sequence: TGTGCCAGCAGTTCCGGGACAGGGGGGTACGAGCAGTACTTC. Its translation: CASSSGTGGYEQYF.

V is TRBV27 and J is TRBJ2-2; 7 bases agree with TRBD1. Germline CDR1 reads MNHEY; CDR2 reads SMNVEV (reference sequence). The CDR3 loop spans 13 amino acids. V was clipped by 5 bases and J by 6 bases; unmatched bases: 3. The CDR3 sequence is CASSTGASGELFF. DNA for the CDR3: TGTGCCAGCAGTACAGGGGCCTCCGGGGAGCTGTTTTTT.

This chain uses TRBV27 with TRBJ2-7, with D perhaps matching TRBD1 or TRBD2 (5 bases each). The CDR3 covers 14 residues. Germline CDR1 MNHEY, CDR2 SMNVEV (reference sequence). Trimming pared 2 bases from V and 3 bases from J, leaving 11 bases between. As DNA, the CDR3 is TGTGCCAGCAGTTTAGGGGGACCCCACTACGAGCAGTACTTC. Its protein product is CASSLGGPHYEQYF.

The chain has TRBV4-1 and TRBJ1-4; tentatively, D is TRBD1 (6 bases). The germline V gene has CDR1 MGHRA and CDR2 YSYEKL. This CDR3 has 14 residues. Trimming shortened V by 2 bases and J by 8 bases, and 12 bases separated the two germline ends. DNA for the CDR3: TGCGCCAGCAGCCAACGGCAGGGGTCCGAAAAACTGTTTTTT. This sequence encodes CASSQRQGSEKLFF.

The gene calls are TRBV7-6 and TRBJ2-3; 7 nucleotides match TRBD2. CDR1 and CDR2 from the germline V gene are SGHVS and FNYEAQ. Trimming removed 5 bases from V and 4 bases from J; junction bases left unmatched: 6. This CDR3 has 14 amino acids. The CDR3 bases are TGTGCCAGCAGCATGTTGGGGGGGGCAGATACGCAGTATTTT. Translation: CASSMLGGADTQYF.

The V call is TRBV20-1, the J call TRBJ2-1; TRBD2 aligns across 8 bases. V gave up 2 bases and J gave up 7 bases; unmatched junction bases: 7. Germline CDR1 is DFQATT and CDR2 is SNEGSKA (reference sequence). The CDR3 is made up of 14 amino acids. Written as DNA, the CDR3 is TGCAGTGCTAGATACAGCGGGAGATCGAATGAGCAGTTCTTC. It codes for CSARYSGRSNEQFF.

This rearrangement joins TRBV9 to TRBJ2-7; D ambiguous. Between the trimmed V and J ends, which lost 4 bases and 3 bases, there was a span of 11 bases. Germline V lookup: CDR1 SGDLS, CDR2 YYNGEE. This CDR3 is 13 amino acids long. CDR3 nucleotide sequence: TGTGCCAGCAGCTTTAGTTGGGGCTACGAGCAGTACTTC. It specifies CASSFSWGYEQYF.

The rearrangement joins TRBV13 to TRBJ2-1; D perhaps matches TRBD1 (5 bases). The CDR3 loop spans 13 amino acids. V lost 8 bases and J 5 bases, leaving 13 bases between the germline ends. Germline CDR1 PRHDT, CDR2 FYEKMQ (reference sequence). The CDR3 is CASGQGYDNEQFF. DNA for the CDR3: TGTGCCAGCGGGCAGGGATACGACAATGAGCAGTTCTTC.

The count of this clonotype is one. V usage is TRBV13 and J usage is TRBJ2-7, with D tentatively TRBD2 (5 bases). V dropped 1 base and J dropped 0 bases, with 10 bases sitting between them. The CDR3 consists of 15 residues. Germline CDR1 PRHDT, CDR2 FYEKMQ (reference sequence). This CDR3 reads CASSLAARASYEQYV. The CDR3 coding sequence is TGTGCCAGCAGCTTAGCGGCGCGGGCCTCCTACGAGCAGTACGTC.

The genes are TRBV9 and TRBJ2-2; D remains unclear. Germline-derived CDR1 and CDR2 are SGDLS and YYNGEE. The CDR3 runs 15 residues. Trimming shortened V by 1 base and J by 0 bases, and 7 bases separated the two germline ends. The CDR3 DNA is TGTGCCAGCAGCGTAACCGGTGCGAACACCGGGGAGCTGTTTTTT. Translated, it gives CASSVTGANTGELFF.

The CDR3 nucleotides read TGTGCCAGCAGCTGGACCGACAATGACATTCAGTACTTC. Encoded protein: CASSWTDNDIQYF. The chain is built from TRBV7-3 and TRBJ2-4; D uncertain. This CDR3 has 13 amino acids. The V gene's germline CDR1 is SGHTA and CDR2 FQGTGA. Trimming took 4 bases from V and 8 from J, leaving 12 bases between them.

The chain employs TRBV2 and TRBJ1-3, with D unresolved. CDR1 and CDR2 from the germline V gene are SNHLY and FYNNEI. There are 14 residues in the CDR3. V dropped 10 bases and J dropped 0 bases, with 13 bases sitting between them. The CDR3 spells CATGEGISGNTIYF. The CDR3 DNA reads TGTGCCACCGGGGAAGGGATCTCTGGAAACACCATATATTTT.

The chain couples TRBV4-1 to TRBJ2-6; a weak D match, TRBD1 (6 bases). Germline lookup yields CDR1 MGHRA and CDR2 YSYEKL. The CDR3 sequence is 18 residues long. Trimming took off 0 bases at V and 0 bases at J, with 12 bases between the two ends. The CDR3 DNA sequence: TGCGCCAGCAGCCAAGAAGAACAGGGCTCCTCTGGGGCCAACGTCCTGACTTTC. Encoded protein: CASSQEEQGSSGANVLTF.

The chain uses TRBV3-1 and TRBJ2-3; no clear D. Germline assignment: CDR1 LGHDT and CDR2 YNNKEL (reference sequence). This CDR3 is built from 13 residues. Trimming pared 4 bases from V and 6 bases from J, leaving 11 bases between. The chain's CDR3 is CASSPRPSDTQYF. CDR3 bases: TGTGCCAGCAGCCCGAGACCCTCGGATACGCAGTATTTT.

The count of this clonotype is one. The V and J genes are TRBV29-1 and TRBJ1-1; the D gene is possibly TRBD1 (5 bases). This CDR3 has 11 residues. Looked up from germline, CDR1 is SQVTM and CDR2 is ANQGSEA. Trimming removed 5 bases from V and 6 bases from J, with 10 bases in between. CDR3 sequence: CSVSGFPEAFF. In nucleotides, the CDR3 is TGCAGCGTTTCAGGGTTCCCTGAAGCTTTCTTT.

With respect to this clonotype: The junction does not match germline at one end; this may be a read error. The rearrangement uses TRBV6-5 and TRBJ2-2; D not resolved. Germline CDR1 reads MNHEY; CDR2 reads SVGAGI. The CDR3 has 14 residues. The CDR3 DNA sequence: TGTGCCAGCAGTGCCGGACGGAACCCCGGGGAGCTGTTTTTT. This gives the protein CASSAGRNPGELFF.

The chain couples TRBV12-3 or TRBV12-4 to TRBJ1-1; perhaps TRBD1 as D (6 bases). This CDR3 spans 12 amino acids. V gave up 3 bases and J gave up 10 bases, with 12 bases separating them. CDR3 DNA: TGTGCCAGCAGTTTTGGGGGGCTCGGAGCTTTCTTT. Protein product: CASSFGGLGAFF.

This chain joins TRBV5-6 and TRBJ2-7; TRBD1 matches at 10 bases. With 4 bases clipped from V and 6 bases from J, the junction kept 7 bases outside the gene matches. Germline CDR1 reads SGHDT; CDR2 reads YYEEEE. The CDR3 totals 14 residues. CDR3 sequence (DNA): TGTGCCAGCAGCCCGGGTGGGACAGGGGCCGAGCAGTACTTC. This sequence encodes CASSPGGTGAEQYF.